What follows are 22 T cell receptor beta chains derived from one specimen sequenced in a study of PD-1 blockade in classical Hodgkin lymphoma. Every one of the patients relapsed after autologous stem cell transplantation (brentuximab vedotin exposure was variable). It was by magnetic negative selection that CD8+ T cells were isolated from thawed PBMCs. Profiling relied on immunoSEQ multiplex PCR, and the TCRdb table lists in-frame clones only, not all of them. Here the sample spans about 13,000 clones, under 85% being singletons. The sample was CD8+ T cells from blood, taken at baseline. These TCRs come from a human donor with classical Hodgkin lymphoma.

Regarding this clone: Compared with germline, one end of the junction differs, possibly owing to a read error. J is TRBJ2-2 and V is TRBV27; D may be TRBD2 (5 bases). Per the germline V gene, CDR1 is MNHEY and CDR2 is SMNVEV (reference sequence). The CDR3 has 14 amino acids. The CDR3, as DNA: TGTGCCAGCAGTTTTGGGGATGACACCGGGAAGCTGTTTTTT. Amino acid sequence: CASSFGDDTGKLFF.

The J gene is TRBJ2-1, the V gene TRBV19; D might be TRBD1 (6 bases). This CDR3 has 15 residues. Germline CDR1 LNHDA, CDR2 SQIVND (reference sequence). V dropped 5 bases and J dropped 8 bases, with 19 bases sitting between them. The CDR3 sequence: CASSVGTRSMDEQFF. In nucleotides, the CDR3 is TGTGCCAGTAGTGTCGGGACACGGAGTATGGATGAGCAGTTCTTC.

V usage is TRBV7-8 and J usage is TRBJ1-1; TRBD1 matches at 10 bases. The CDR3 extends over 13 amino acids. V gave up 9 bases and J gave up 2 bases; unmatched junction bases: 3. Germline lookup yields CDR1 SGHVS and CDR2 FQNEAQ. CDR3 in amino acids: CASRDRGNTEAFF. The CDR3 region has the DNA TGTGCCAGTCGGGACAGGGGAAACACTGAAGCTTTCTTT.

The count of this clone is one. The rearrangement uses TRBV6-4 and TRBJ2-1; 12 positions match TRBD2. Losses at the gene ends were 6 bases for V and 4 bases for J; bases not matched to a gene: 4. Germline V gene data show CDR1 as MRHNA and CDR2 as SNTAGT. This CDR3 is built from 15 residues. CDR3 residues: CASSYTSGGYNEQFF. CDR3 DNA: TGTGCCAGCAGCTATACTAGCGGGGGGTACAATGAGCAGTTCTTC.

This chain joins TRBV30 and TRBJ1-2; no reliable D call. Trimming left V 8 bases short and J 4 bases short, with 17 bases between. The germline V gene encodes CDR1 GTSNPN and CDR2 SVGIG (reference sequence). CDR3 length: 13 residues. CDR3 nucleotide sequence: TGTGCCAGCTCGGCCACTGGGATCTATGGCTACACCTTC. It specifies CASSATGIYGYTF.

V is TRBV27 and J is TRBJ1-4; TRBD1 is a possible D gene (6 bases). Trimming removed 8 bases from V and 8 bases from J, with 15 bases in between. The CDR3 runs to 13 residues. Germline CDR1 MNHEY, CDR2 SMNVEV (reference sequence). Here the CDR3 DNA reads TGTGCCAGCTCCCATGAGGGGGAGGAAAAACTGTTTTTT. Protein sequence: CASSHEGEEKLFF.

The V and J genes are TRBV11-3 and TRBJ2-3; D uncertain. The CDR3 totals 13 residues. The germline V gene has CDR1 SGHNT and CDR2 YENEEA. The germline V and J ends were trimmed by 1 base and 2 bases, with 4 bases remaining between them. The chain's CDR3 is CASSLGTTDTQYF. DNA of the CDR3: TGTGCCAGCAGCTTAGGGACCACAGATACGCAGTATTTT.

This clone came up once. The chain uses TRBV6-1 and TRBJ2-5, with D possibly being TRBD1 or TRBD2 (5 bases each). The germline CDR1 and CDR2 sequences are MNHNS and SASEGT. V lost 6 bases and J 0 bases, leaving 14 bases between the germline ends. The CDR3 totals 15 residues. CDR3 sequence: CASSSGQGYQETQYF. In nucleotides, the CDR3 is TGTGCCAGCAGCTCGGGGCAGGGCTACCAAGAGACCCAGTACTTC.

The chain has TRBV25-1 and TRBJ2-5, with 9 bases lining up with TRBD2. The J segment lost 3 bases and the V segment lost 1 base, leaving 6 bases of the junction unmatched. CDR3 length: 16 residues. Germline values: CDR1 MGHDK, CDR2 SYGVNS. CDR3 amino acids: CASSEWGGGAEETQYF. CDR3 nucleotide sequence: TGTGCCAGCAGTGAATGGGGCGGGGGGGCGGAAGAGACCCAGTACTTC.

The chain links TRBV28 to TRBJ2-5; no clear D. The V and J ends lost 3 bases and 2 bases respectively, with 7 bases between them. Germline CDR1 MDHEN, CDR2 SYDVKM. This CDR3 is 13 amino acids long. The CDR3, as DNA: TGTGCCAGCAGTTTTGCGCGTCAAGAGACCCAGTACTTC. As protein: CASSFARQETQYF.

This chain connects TRBV4-3 to TRBJ2-3; possibly TRBD2 for D (6 bases). Deletions cut 2 bases from V and 6 bases from J, with 12 bases between. The V gene's germline CDR1 is LGHNA and CDR2 YSLEER. This CDR3 is built from 14 residues. As DNA, the CDR3 is TGCGCCAGCAGCCAATACCGGGGGTGGGATACGCAGTATTTT. Translation: CASSQYRGWDTQYF.

The gene calls are TRBV7-3 and TRBJ2-1; 11 bases match TRBD2. In germline, CDR1 is SGHTA, CDR2 FQGTGA. The CDR3 covers 14 residues. V trimming: 6 bases; J trimming: 6 bases; junction bases outside the gene matches: 4. The CDR3 sequence is CASSTSGGLNEQFF. The CDR3 bases are TGTGCCAGCAGTACTAGCGGGGGCCTCAATGAGCAGTTCTTC.

This rearrangement joins TRBV7-7 to TRBJ1-3, with 10 positions matching TRBD1. The CDR3 length is 17 residues. J gave up 2 bases and V 4 bases, and 8 bases lay outside the gene matches. Germline V gene data show CDR1 as SSHAT and CDR2 as FNYEAQ (reference sequence). The CDR3 loop reads CASSSGDRGAPGNTIYF. For the CDR3, the DNA is TGTGCCAGCAGCTCAGGGGACAGGGGTGCTCCTGGAAACACCATATATTTT. The variable domain in full, with the rest retrieved from reference TRBV7-7 and TRBJ1-3, is GAGVSQSPRYKVTKRGQDVTLRCDPISSHATLYWYQQALGQGPEFLTYFNYEAQPDKSGLPSDRFSAERPEGSISTLTIQRTEQRDSAMYRCASSSGDRGAPGNTIYFGEGSWLTVV.

This rearrangement joins TRBV15 to TRBJ2-7; D is perhaps TRBD1 or TRBD2 (6 bases each). Germline V lookup: CDR1 LNHNV, CDR2 YYDKDF (reference sequence). The CDR3 sequence is 19 residues long. The V end was cut by 4 bases, the J end by 4 bases, with 29 bases between. The CDR3 DNA sequence: TGTGCCACCAGCACCACCCTCGCCCCCTCTCCCGGGGGCGGGTACGAGCAGTACTTC. Translating it yields CATSTTLAPSPGGGYEQYF.

In nucleotides, the CDR3 is TGTGCCAGCAGTGAATCGGGACAGGGGTTCGCTGGGGCCAACGTCCTGACTTTC. This codes for CASSESGQGFAGANVLTF. This chain joins TRBV25-1 and TRBJ2-6, with 10 bases aligning to TRBD1. The length of the CDR3 is 18 residues. Trimming took 1 base from V and 2 from J; bases not matched to a gene: 5. Germline values: CDR1 MGHDK, CDR2 SYGVNS.

This clone was picked up a small number of times. This chain links TRBV5-1 with TRBJ1-2, with 7 bases lining up with TRBD1. V lost 2 bases, J lost 2 bases, and 6 bases stayed unmatched. Germline loops: CDR1 SGHRS, CDR2 YFSETQ. The CDR3 consists of 15 residues. CDR3 DNA: TGCGCCAGCAGCTTCTCCGGACAGGTGAACTATGGCTACACCTTC. This sequence encodes CASSFSGQVNYGYTF.

V and J are TRBV27 and TRBJ2-1; 11 bases line up with TRBD2. The CDR3 loop spans 15 amino acids. The J segment lost 9 bases and the V segment lost 7 bases, leaving 11 bases of the junction unmatched. The V gene's germline CDR1 is MNHEY and CDR2 SMNVEV (reference sequence). The CDR3 DNA sequence: TGTGCCAGCAACCACCCGGGACTAGCGGCCGTTGAGCAGTTCTTC. As protein: CASNHPGLAAVEQFF.

The rearrangement links TRBV11-3 to TRBJ2-7; 8 bases line up with TRBD1. The CDR3 is 14 amino acids. V was pared by 5 bases and J by 5 bases, with 8 bases of the junction left unmatched. The germline V gene has CDR1 SGHNT and CDR2 YENEEA. The CDR3, as DNA: TGTGCCAGCAGCGGACGACAGGGGAGGAACGAGCAGTACTTC. Translating gives CASSGRQGRNEQYF.

The sample holds one count of this clone. The chain couples TRBV6-5 to TRBJ2-1; 7 nucleotides match TRBD1. This CDR3 spans 14 amino acids. V lost 6 bases to trimming and J lost 8 bases; unmatched junction nucleotides: 10. The germline V gene encodes CDR1 MNHEY and CDR2 SVGAGI. In DNA form, the CDR3 reads TGTGCCAGCAGCTACGCCGAGGGGGCCTATGAGCAGTTCTTC. The encoded protein is CASSYAEGAYEQFF.

The rearrangement uses TRBV10-3 and TRBJ2-5; the match to TRBD1 covers 7 bases. Matching the DNA end better, TRBJ2-7 makes the J call doubtful. This CDR3 region has 17 residues. In germline, CDR1 is ENHRY, CDR2 SYGVKD. The CDR3 DNA sequence: TGTGCCATCAGTGAGCCAGACAGGGTTCACACGGGGTACGAGCAGTACTTC. Encoded protein: CAISEPDRVHTGYEQYF.

The chain joins TRBV13 to TRBJ2-5; D is ambiguous. Germline CDR1 reads PRHDT; CDR2 reads FYEKMQ (reference sequence). Trimming took off 1 base at V and 2 bases at J, with 8 bases between the two ends. The CDR3 length is 14 residues. This CDR3 is CASSLESVQETQYF. CDR3 nucleotides: TGTGCCAGCAGCTTAGAGTCGGTGCAAGAGACCCAGTACTTC.

The rearrangement joins TRBV9 to TRBJ2-3, with D uncertain. CDR1 is SGDLS, CDR2 YYNGEE, per germline. The germline V and J ends were trimmed by 1 base and 0 bases, with 9 bases remaining between them. The CDR3 runs 15 residues. This CDR3 is CASSVFWGSTDTQYF. The CDR3 DNA sequence: TGTGCCAGCAGCGTATTTTGGGGTAGCACAGATACGCAGTATTTT.